These T cell receptor beta chains were read from a single sample in a study of blood T cell repertoires in COVID-19. Sequencing was performed with immunoSEQ multiplex PCR; in TCRdb, only in-frame clones are kept and a portion is missing. The sample has around 49,000 clones, approximately 93% seen once. The sample comprised peripheral blood. The receptor source for this set is a man aged 60-69 years with COVID-19, enrolled during active disease. CDR3s include the opening cysteine and the closing phenylalanine or tryptophan. Fields, in order: V gene, clone size, D gene, J gene, CDR3 protein, CDR3 DNA. D genes are given only for firm matches. Expanded clones are given a class, and other clones once, few, many or no size at all.

>TRBV11-2|-|-|TRBJ2-3
CASSLGGPADTQYF
TGTGCCAGCAGCTTAGGGGGGCCCGCAGATACGCAGTATTTT
>TRBV6-6|-|-|TRBJ1-5
CASRAGFSNQPQHF
TGTGCCAGCAGAGCAGGGTTTAGCAATCAGCCCCAGCATTTT
>TRBV19|-|TRBD1|TRBJ1-5
CASNQQGARQPQHF
TGTGCCAGTAACCAACAGGGGGCGAGACAGCCCCAGCATTTT
>TRBV5-1|-|-|TRBJ1-5
CASSLVSGSNQPQHF
TGCGCCAGCAGCTTGGTCTCGGGTAGCAATCAGCCCCAGCATTTT
>TRBV27|-|TRBD2|TRBJ2-7
CASSLSSGRAFYEQYF
TGTGCCAGCAGTTTATCTAGCGGGAGGGCCTTCTACGAGCAGTACTTC
>TRBV6-2/TRBV6-3|-|-|TRBJ2-3
CASSSRGFGTDTQYF
TGTGCCAGCAGTTCCCGAGGATTCGGCACAGATACGCAGTATTTT
>TRBV6-6|-|-|TRBJ1-2
CASSYEPVEPYGYTF
TGTGCCAGCAGTTACGAGCCCGTAGAACCTTATGGCTACACCTTC
>TRBV28|-|-|TRBJ1-2
CASSFGGPVFNGYTF
TGTGCCAGCAGTTTTGGAGGTCCCGTTTTTAATGGCTACACCTTC
>TRBV6-6|-|-|TRBJ1-3
CASSPGGRSSGNTIYF
TGTGCCAGCAGTCCCGGTGGGAGAAGCTCTGGAAACACCATATATTTT
>TRBV18|once|TRBD1|TRBJ2-7
CASSPGTEYEQYF
TGTGCCAGCTCCCCCGGGACAGAGTACGAGCAGTACTTC
>TRBV3-1/TRBV3-2|once|-|TRBJ1-5
CASSQGRRSGQPQHF
TGTGCCAGCAGCCAAGGTCGGCGGTCGGGGCAGCCCCAGCATTTT
>TRBV29-1|-|-|TRBJ1-2
CSVFSTRTGKGYTF
TGCAGCGTTTTTTCAACCCGAACAGGGAAAGGCTACACCTTC
>TRBV21-1|once|-|TRBJ2-1
CASLVDNEQFF
TGTGCCAGCTTAGTCGACAATGAGCAGTTCTTC
>TRBV13|-|TRBD1|TRBJ1-6
CASSGWDRVESNSPLHF
TGTGCCAGCAGCGGTTGGGACAGGGTGGAGAGCAATTCACCCCTCCACTTT
>TRBV9|-|TRBD2|TRBJ2-1
CASSVGGEGNEQFF
TGTGCCAGCAGCGTAGGTGGGGAGGGGAATGAGCAGTTCTTC
>TRBV28|once|-|TRBJ2-7
CATGGVSYEQYF
TGTGCCACCGGCGGGGTGTCCTACGAGCAGTACTTC
>TRBV18|-|-|TRBJ1-1
CASSRSVQNTEAFF
TGTGCCAGCTCCCGGTCGGTGCAAAACACTGAAGCTTTCTTT
>TRBV19|once|TRBD1|TRBJ1-5
CASIDRASNQPQHF
TGTGCCAGTATTGACAGGGCGAGCAATCAGCCCCAGCATTTT
>TRBV3-1/TRBV3-2|-|TRBD2|TRBJ2-1
CASSHPPGGGSPYNEQFF
TGTGCCAGCAGCCACCCCCCTGGCGGGGGGTCTCCCTACAATGAGCAGTTCTTC
>TRBV30|-|-|TRBJ1-2
CAWSGGPTGLGNYGYTF
TGTGCCTGGAGTGGAGGGCCCACGGGACTTGGAAACTATGGCTACACCTTC
>TRBV7-2|-|-|TRBJ2-7
CASSLQGSGGDEQYF
TGTGCCAGCAGCTTACAAGGGAGTGGGGGCGACGAGCAGTACTTC
>TRBV15|-|TRBD1|TRBJ1-2
CATSARTGGGGYTF
TGTGCCACCAGCGCTCGGACAGGGGGCGGAGGCTACACCTTC
>TRBV2|-|-|TRBJ2-5
CASSETSAGIAETQYF
TGTGCCAGCAGTGAAACCAGCGCAGGGATCGCAGAGACCCAGTACTTC
>TRBV3-1/TRBV3-2|-|-|TRBJ2-2
CASSQVVGGGTGELFF
TGTGCCAGCAGCCAAGTTGTAGGGGGTGGCACCGGGGAGCTGTTTTTT
>TRBV29-1|-|TRBD1|TRBJ1-2
CSVWTGDGYTF
TGCAGCGTCTGGACAGGCGACGGCTACACCTTC
>TRBV4-3|-|-|TRBJ2-6
CASSQEYYSGANVLTF
TGCGCCAGCAGCCAAGAATACTACTCTGGGGCCAACGTCCTGACTTTC
>TRBV11-2|-|-|TRBJ1-5
CASSSLIGVGQPQHF
TGTGCCAGCAGCTCCCTGATCGGGGTGGGTCAGCCCCAGCATTTT
>TRBV5-1|once|-|TRBJ2-3
CASSLIQGRTDTQYF
TGCGCCAGCAGCTTGATACAGGGAAGGACAGATACGCAGTATTTT
>TRBV3-1/TRBV3-2|-|TRBD1|TRBJ1-2
CASSPRQGPNYGYTF
TGTGCCAGCAGCCCCCGACAGGGCCCGAACTATGGCTACACCTTC
>TRBV28|-|TRBD1|TRBJ1-1
CASSLDRVETEAFF
TGTGCCAGCAGTTTAGACAGGGTGGAGACTGAAGCTTTCTTT
>TRBV15|-|-|TRBJ1-4
CATSRPQGPNEKLFF
TGTGCCACCAGCAGACCCCAGGGCCCTAATGAAAAACTGTTTTTT
>TRBV5-4|-|TRBD1|TRBJ2-5
CASSSQGAPGETQYF
TGTGCCAGCAGCTCCCAGGGGGCGCCGGGTGAGACCCAGTACTTC
>TRBV7-2|-|TRBD1|TRBJ1-5
CASSGGQGGGQPQHF
TGTGCCAGCAGCGGCGGACAGGGTGGGGGTCAGCCCCAGCATTTT
>TRBV18|once|TRBD2|TRBJ2-1
CASSPVASGKGRTYNEQFF
TGTGCCAGCTCACCAGTGGCTAGCGGGAAGGGACGGACCTACAATGAGCAGTTCTTC
>TRBV2|-|TRBD1|TRBJ2-3
CASRGQGLTDTQYF
TGTGCCAGCAGGGGACAGGGACTCACAGATACGCAGTATTTT
>TRBV4-1|-|TRBD1|TRBJ1-1
CASSQDYGGGQEAFF
TGCGCCAGCAGCCAAGATTATGGAGGGGGACAGGAAGCTTTCTTT
>TRBV19|-|-|TRBJ2-2
CASSIERFANTGELFF
TGTGCCAGTAGTATAGAGCGGTTCGCGAACACCGGGGAGCTGTTTTTT
>TRBV7-8|-|TRBD1|TRBJ2-2
CASSWTGWNTGELFF
TGTGCCAGCAGCTGGACAGGGTGGAACACCGGGGAGCTGTTTTTT
>TRBV11-3|-|TRBD2|TRBJ2-2
CASSPFRSGKNTGELFF
TGTGCCAGCAGCCCCTTTAGGAGCGGGAAGAACACCGGGGAGCTGTTTTTT
>TRBV18|-|-|TRBJ1-5
CASSPGMQPQHF
TGTGCCAGCTCACCGGGCATGCAGCCCCAGCATTTT
>TRBV5-4|-|TRBD2|TRBJ2-1
CASSSHRLAGVSEQFF
TGTGCCAGCAGCTCACACCGACTAGCGGGAGTCAGCGAGCAGTTCTTC
>TRBV7-2|-|TRBD2|TRBJ2-7
CASSPRLAGGVYEQYF
TGTGCCAGCAGCCCCAGACTAGCGGGAGGAGTGTACGAGCAGTACTTC
>TRBV7-3|-|-|TRBJ2-1
CASSRSGTNNNEQFF
TGTGCCAGCAGCCGGAGCGGAACCAACAACAATGAGCAGTTCTTC
>TRBV28|-|TRBD1|TRBJ1-2
CASRWTGDGGYTF
TGTGCCAGCAGGTGGACAGGGGACGGTGGCTACACCTTC
>TRBV10-3|-|TRBD1|TRBJ1-2
CAIGRDRPNYGYTF
TGTGCCATCGGGAGGGACAGGCCTAACTATGGCTACACCTTC
>TRBV27|-|TRBD1|TRBJ2-7
CASTKTRDRGKGEQYF
TGTGCCAGCACCAAAACCCGGGACAGGGGGAAAGGGGAGCAGTACTTC